This T cell receptor beta chain was recovered during a study of T-cell reconstitution after alpha-beta-depleted transplantation in children. The trim removed 5 bases at V and 5 bases at J, leaving 8 bases unmatched. The CDR3 runs 15 residues. Unique molecular identifiers were incorporated into the prepared TCRbeta library. Each CDR3 protein is one row after TCRdb ran MiXCR on the PCR reads. The table records 200,000 to 250,000 distinct CDR3 sequences, approximately 10% of them present only once. The source material was PBMCs from the stem cell graft donor, sampled from the stem cell graft. The clonotype comes from a human donor who donated a stem cell graft to a child with acute lymphoblastic leukemia. The J gene is TRBJ2-7, the V gene TRBV12-3 or TRBV12-4, with TRBD1 matching 11 bases. The CDR3 sequence is CASSTDRGLLNEQYF. DNA of the CDR3: TGTGCCAGCAGTACGGACAGGGGGCTTTTGAACGAGCAGTACTTC.